This T cell receptor beta chain appears in the sequencing data of a study of patients and donors after allogeneic stem cell transplantation (dated by TCRdb to 2018 to 2021). Concerning this clonotype itself: Its antigen is currently not known. Nothing much larger sits one base from this clone, and base qualities are not available.

The protocol used for the library was RT-PCR. Sequencing took place on a NextSeq 550. In-frame beta chains were kept once TCRdb had trimmed the public reads at Q25 with fastp and called clones with MiXCR. A single entry per CDR3 protein holds the most common genes and DNA from its merged rows. The table for this sample lists more than 150,000 distinct CDR3 sequences; 41% of them were counted only once. The top ten constitute 33% of the sample. The CDR3, from cysteine to phenylalanine, totals 15 residues. Only the CDR3 portion is preserved as DNA: 45 bases, with reading frame beginning at the first base. V and J are trimmed by 2 bases and 4 bases, and the gene matches miss 4 bases of the junction. CDR1 and CDR2 (LGHNA, YSLEER) derive from the germline V gene.

Sequencing was done on a sample of blood, either unsorted or a sorted T cell fraction (not recorded which). The rearranged chain carries TRBV4-3 and TRBJ2-7; the junction holds 11 bases that match TRBD1. This receptor was identified in a human donor who was either an allogeneic HSCT recipient or a stem cell or donor lymphocyte infusion donor (not recorded which). It is not recorded whose cells these are; they may come from a transplant donor. The CDR3 region: CASSQNRDRGYEQYF. The DNA sequence follows: TGCGCCAGCAGCCAAAACCGGGACAGGGGGTACGAGCAGTACTTC.